This T cell receptor (beta chain) was retrieved from a study of T cell changes during pregnancy in multiple sclerosis. This clone was seen once. Profiled with immunoSEQ multiplex PCR; TCRdb holds only in-frame clones, not every one. This repertoire shows 30,000 to 35,000 clones, roughly 90% found once; its top ten account for approximately 0.43%. The J segment lost 2 bases and the V segment lost 0 bases, leaving 7 bases of the junction unmatched. CDR3 length: 17 amino acids. Per germline, CDR1 SGHNT and CDR2 YENEEA. The sample here was CD4+ T cells from peripheral blood mononuclear cells, taken in the second trimester of pregnancy. The chain carries TRBV11-3 and TRBJ2-1; TRBD2 matches 7 bases. This TCR came from a female donor in good health, enrolled as a control in a pregnancy study. The chain's CDR3 is CASSLEASGTPYNEQFF. The CDR3 nucleotides are TGTGCCAGCAGCTTAGAGGCCAGCGGGACCCCCTACAATGAGCAGTTCTTC.